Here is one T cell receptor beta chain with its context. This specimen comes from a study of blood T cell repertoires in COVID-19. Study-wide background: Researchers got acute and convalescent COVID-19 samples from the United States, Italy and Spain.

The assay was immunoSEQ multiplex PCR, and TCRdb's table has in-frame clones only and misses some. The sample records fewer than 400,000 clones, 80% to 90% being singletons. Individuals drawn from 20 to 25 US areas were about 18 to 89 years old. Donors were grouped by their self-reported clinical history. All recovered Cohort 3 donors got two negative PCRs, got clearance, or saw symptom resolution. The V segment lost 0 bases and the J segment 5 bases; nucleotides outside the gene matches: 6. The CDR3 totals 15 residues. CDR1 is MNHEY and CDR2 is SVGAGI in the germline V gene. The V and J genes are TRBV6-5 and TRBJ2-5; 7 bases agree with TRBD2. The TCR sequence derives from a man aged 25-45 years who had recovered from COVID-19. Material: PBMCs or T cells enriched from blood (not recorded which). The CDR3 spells CASSYSRGGWETQYF. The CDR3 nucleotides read TGTGCCAGCAGTTACTCGAGGGGAGGGTGGGAGACCCAGTACTTC.